These T cell receptor beta chains were read from a single sample in a study of shared clonotypes between healthy human individuals. Profiled with immunoSEQ multiplex PCR; TCRdb holds only in-frame clones, not every one. The table includes some 1 million clones, around 76% detected once. The sample consisted of memory CD4+ T cells sorted from blood. The receptors shown here come from a man aged 18 to 30 in good health. CDR3s include the opening cysteine and the closing phenylalanine or tryptophan. A D gene is named only where the DNA matches it firmly. Size is stated for part of the rows, as once, few or many counts, or as a class when the clone is expanded.

clone_size,d_call,j_call,v_call,cdr3_nt,cdr3_aa
NA,TRBD1,TRBJ2-6,TRBV5-1,TGCGCCAGCAGCTTCCAGGGGGCAGGTGGGGCCAACGTCCTGACTTTC,CASSFQGAGGANVLTF
NA,TRBD1,TRBJ2-7,TRBV19,TGTGCCAGTAGCGGACAGGGGGTTTACGAGCAGTACTTC,CASSGQGVYEQYF
NA,NA,TRBJ2-3,TRBV6-1,TGTGCCAGCAGTGAAGGTAGCGGCAGGGGCACAGATACGCAGTATTTT,CASSEGSGRGTDTQYF
NA,NA,TRBJ2-4,TRBV4-1,TGCGCCAGCAGCCAAGATCCGGGGGACCGAGCCAAAAACATTCAGTACTTC,CASSQDPGDRAKNIQYF
NA,NA,TRBJ1-2,TRBV19,TGTGCCAGTAACGACGACAGCCTCCCCTTCTACACCTTC,CASNDDSLPFYTF
few,TRBD1,TRBJ1-1,TRBV6-5,TGTGCCAGCATCAAAGGACAGGGTGGCGCTGAAGCTTTCTTT,CASIKGQGGAEAFF
NA,NA,TRBJ2-7,TRBV5-1,TGCGCCAGCAGCTCCCTTACAGGGTCCTACGAGCAGTACTTC,CASSSLTGSYEQYF
NA,TRBD2,TRBJ2-7,TRBV7-9,TGTGCCAGCAGCCCCACCGGCGGGAGTACCTACGAGCAGTACTTC,CASSPTGGSTYEQYF
few,NA,TRBJ2-5,TRBV7-2,TGTGCCAGCAGCTCACGGGTCCAAGAGACCCAGTACTTC,CASSSRVQETQYF
NA,NA,TRBJ2-7,TRBV20-1,TGCAGTGCTCCCCTCCTCGACGAGCAGTACTTC,CSAPLLDEQYF
NA,TRBD1,TRBJ1-2,TRBV5-6,TGTGCCAGCAGCCGGACAGGGAATGGCTACACCTTC,CASSRTGNGYTF
NA,NA,TRBJ1-6,TRBV5-4,TGTGCCAGCAGTCCCGGGACGAAATTTAATTCACCCCTCCACTTT,CASSPGTKFNSPLHF
NA,TRBD2,TRBJ2-1,TRBV2,TGTGCCAGCACTGGGACTAGCGGTATAAATGAGCAGTTCTTC,CASTGTSGINEQFF
NA,NA,TRBJ1-5,TRBV27,TGTGCCAGCAGTCCTGGTTATAGCAATCAGCCCCAGCATTTT,CASSPGYSNQPQHF
NA,NA,TRBJ2-7,TRBV30,TGTGCCTGGAATATTGTACAGTCCCATCCCAACTTC,CAWNIVQSHPNF
NA,NA,TRBJ2-4,TRBV15,TGTGCCACCAGCAGACCAGGACTTGCGAAAAACATTCAGTACTTC,CATSRPGLAKNIQYF
few,NA,TRBJ1-4,TRBV7-9,TGTGCCAGCAGCACCCATTCCGGGACACGTGAAAAACTGTTTTTT,CASSTHSGTREKLFF
NA,NA,TRBJ2-3,TRBV9,TGTGCCAGCAGCCCCCATTCGGGGGCTGCGCAGTATTTT,CASSPHSGAAQYF
NA,TRBD2,TRBJ2-1,TRBV15,TGTGCCACCAGTGGCGGGGGGGGCTACAATGAGCAGTTCTTC,CATSGGGGYNEQFF
once,TRBD1,TRBJ1-2,TRBV11-2,TGTGCCAGCAGCTTAGTACAGGGGCCTGGCTACACCTTC,CASSLVQGPGYTF
NA,NA,TRBJ1-1,TRBV10-3,TGTGCCATCACCGTCGACGGGGGGACTGAAGCTTTCTTT,CAITVDGGTEAFF
NA,TRBD1,TRBJ2-2,TRBV19,TGTGCCAGTAGTATCCTCAGAAGCAGGGGGAGCACCGGGGAGCTGTTTTTT,CASSILRSRGSTGELFF
NA,NA,TRBJ2-1,TRBV5-1,TGCGCCAGCAGCTTGCAATTTGGCGCTACAGAGCAGTTCTTC,CASSLQFGATEQFF
once,NA,TRBJ1-2,TRBV5-1,TGCGCCAGCAGCTTCAACGATGGGGATGGCTACACCTTC,CASSFNDGDGYTF
NA,TRBD2,TRBJ2-3,TRBV4-3,TGCGCCAGCAGCCAAGATAGGGGGACTAGCGGGAGTCGCCCGGATACGCAGTATTTT,CASSQDRGTSGSRPDTQYF
NA,NA,TRBJ2-5,TRBV5-1,TGCGCCAGCAGCTTGGCGGGGAACCAAGAGACCCAGTACTTC,CASSLAGNQETQYF
NA,NA,TRBJ1-2,TRBV6-6,TGTGCCAGCAGTTACGGACTCACTGCGGAGTATGGCTACACCTTC,CASSYGLTAEYGYTF
NA,TRBD2,TRBJ2-7,TRBV4-1,TGCGCCAGCAGCAAGGGACTAGCGGGAGGTACCTCCTACGAGCAGTACTTC,CASSKGLAGGTSYEQYF
NA,TRBD1,TRBJ1-2,TRBV30,TGTGCCTGGGGATCCGACAGGGCATCCGGGGCACACTATGGCTACACCTTC,CAWGSDRASGAHYGYTF
NA,TRBD2,TRBJ2-4,TRBV7-2,TGTGCCAGCAGTTCGTCGGTAGCGGGAGGACCCAAAAACATTCAGTACTTC,CASSSSVAGGPKNIQYF
NA,TRBD2,TRBJ2-1,TRBV28,TGTGCCAGCAGTTCCCCGGCGGGGGGTGAGTTCTTC,CASSSPAGGEFF
NA,NA,TRBJ1-2,TRBV30,TGTGCCCGACGTCGGGGGGACTATGGCTACACCTTC,CARRRGDYGYTF
NA,TRBD1,TRBJ2-7,TRBV19,TGTGCCAGCAAGGACAGGGCAAGCTCCTACGAGCAGTACTTC,CASKDRASSYEQYF
NA,TRBD1,TRBJ2-2,TRBV30,TGTGCCTGGAGGAAAAGGGACAGGAACACCGGGGAGCTGTTTTTT,CAWRKRDRNTGELFF
once,TRBD1,TRBJ2-2,TRBV27,TGTGCCAGCAGTTTTAGGCCCAGGGGGCCGAACACCGGGGAGCTGTTTTTT,CASSFRPRGPNTGELFF
few,NA,TRBJ1-1,TRBV27,TGTGCCACCGGACACTTGAACACTGAAGCTTTCTTT,CATGHLNTEAFF
NA,TRBD2,TRBJ2-7,TRBV27,TGTGCCAGCAGTTACGAGCGGGGGAGTTACGAGCAGTACTTC,CASSYERGSYEQYF
NA,NA,TRBJ1-1,TRBV19,TGTGCCAGTAGTGCTTCAGGTTGGGGGACTGAAGCTTTCTTT,CASSASGWGTEAFF
once,NA,TRBJ2-6,TRBV7-3,TGTGCCAGCAGCTTACCAAGACCTGGGGCCAACGTCCTGACTTTC,CASSLPRPGANVLTF
NA,NA,TRBJ2-1,TRBV11-2,TGTGCCAGCCGTGACTCCGCGAAGAATGAGCAGTTCTTC,CASRDSAKNEQFF
NA,NA,TRBJ1-2,TRBV27,TGTGCCAGCAGTCCCCATTTCTCGCGGGGCGGAGGCTACACCTTC,CASSPHFSRGGGYTF
NA,NA,TRBJ2-3,TRBV5-6,TGTGCCAGCAGCTTGGGTCCTATCACAGATACGCAGTATTTT,CASSLGPITDTQYF
NA,TRBD1,TRBJ2-7,TRBV5-1,TGCGCCAGCAGCACAAGACAGGGAAGCGAGCAGTACTTC,CASSTRQGSEQYF
many,NA,TRBJ1-2,TRBV15,TGTGCCACCAGCAGAGTGGGGACGGAAGGCTACACCTTC,CATSRVGTEGYTF
NA,TRBD1,TRBJ2-2,TRBV2,TGTGCCAGCAGTGGACAGGGGGGGACCGGGGAGCTGTTTTTT,CASSGQGGTGELFF